This T cell receptor (beta chain) was captured by sequencing in a study of regulatory T cells in long-lasting Graves disease. Overall study context: Those Graves' patients who were newly diagnosed had been on antithyroid drugs under 3 months.

The germline V and J ends were trimmed by 8 bases and 2 bases, with 19 bases remaining between them. The CDR3 sequence is 16 residues long. The germline V gene encodes CDR1 MNHEY and CDR2 SMNVEV (reference sequence). Study-wide results and caveats: Persistent Graves' patients had lower TCR diversity than newly diagnosed ones.

Regarding this clonotype: Its antigen is unknown.

Regarding time point: newly diagnosed GD, antithyroid drugs for less than 3 months. After RNA was extracted from PBMCs, the TCR library was made from it. Patients with Graves' disease were diagnosed by American Thyroid Association guidelines. It was an endocrinology department in Xi'an, China, that provided the patients. Relying on iRepertoire HTBI primers and Arm-PCR of CDR3 regions, the team built TCR beta libraries. From the multiplex PCR reads, TCRdb called clonotypes with MiXCR, one entry per CDR3 protein. The sample contains more than 400,000 distinct CDR3 sequences, 15% to 20% of which appear only once. These same data were also listed under a study on T cells in Graves' hyperthyroidism and ophthalmopathy.

The sample was peripheral blood mononuclear cells (PBMCs), taken at new diagnosis, from a patient treated with antithyroid drugs. This TCR came from a man in his forties with Graves disease. The chain has TRBV27 and TRBJ2-1; D possibly uses TRBD1 or TRBD2 (5 bases each). The CDR3 bases are TGTGCCAGCGTCCCCGGGGCGCGAATCGCCTACAATGAGCAGTTCTTC. It encodes CASVPGARIAYNEQFF.